The T cell receptor (beta chain) under discussion was sequenced for a study of cytomegalovirus exposure and HLA in healthy donors. Study results and limitations: Some highly shared sequence variants likely arose as a pipeline artifact. One variant, a missense change in DCLRE1C, was linked in a later analysis to TCR beta V- and J-gene trimming.

The PCR made use of 60 Vbeta and 13 Jbeta primers. TCRdb keeps only in-frame clones here, not all; method: immunoSEQ multiplex PCR. Among about 140,000 clones listed, 80% were seen once. There are 14 residues in the CDR3. The V and J ends lost 4 bases and 2 bases respectively, with 9 bases between them. Looked up from germline, CDR1 is SGHAT and CDR2 is FQNNGV. With respect to this clone: The antigen is not known.

The chain has TRBV11-2 and TRBJ2-1, with D uncertain. This TCR derives from a man aged 35 to 55 in good health and CMV-seronegative. Sequencing was done on a sample of PBMCs. The CDR3 sequence is CASSSSEPYNEQFF. CDR3 sequence (DNA): TGTGCCAGCAGCTCGAGCGAGCCCTACAATGAGCAGTTCTTC.